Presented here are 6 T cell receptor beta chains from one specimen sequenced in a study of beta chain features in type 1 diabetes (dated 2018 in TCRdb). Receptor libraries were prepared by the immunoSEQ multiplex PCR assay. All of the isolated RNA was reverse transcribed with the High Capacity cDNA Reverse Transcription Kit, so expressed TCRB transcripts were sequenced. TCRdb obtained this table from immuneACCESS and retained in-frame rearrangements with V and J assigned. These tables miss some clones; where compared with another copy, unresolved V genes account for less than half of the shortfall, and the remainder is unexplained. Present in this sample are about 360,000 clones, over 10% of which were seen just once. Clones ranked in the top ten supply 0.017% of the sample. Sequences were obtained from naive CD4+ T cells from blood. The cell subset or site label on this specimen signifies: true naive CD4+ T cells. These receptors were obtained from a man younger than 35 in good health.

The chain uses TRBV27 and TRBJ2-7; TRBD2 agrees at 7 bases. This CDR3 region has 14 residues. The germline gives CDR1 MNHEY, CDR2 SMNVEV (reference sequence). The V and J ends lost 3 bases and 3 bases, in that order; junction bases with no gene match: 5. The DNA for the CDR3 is TGTGCCAGCAGTTTGGGGGTAGCGGGCTACGAGCAGTACTTC. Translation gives CASSLGVAGYEQYF.

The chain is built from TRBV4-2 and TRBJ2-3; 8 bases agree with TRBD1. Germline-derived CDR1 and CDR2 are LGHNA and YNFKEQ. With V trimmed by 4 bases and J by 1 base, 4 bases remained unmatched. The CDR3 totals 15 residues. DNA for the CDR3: TGTGCCAGCAGCCGCCCGGGACAGGGCACAGATACGCAGTATTTT. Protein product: CASSRPGQGTDTQYF.

For the CDR3, the DNA is TGTGCCAGCAGGAAACTAGCGGGAGGGAAGGACAATGAGCAGTTCTTC. Protein: CASRKLAGGKDNEQFF. J is TRBJ2-1 and V is TRBV2; 13 bases fit TRBD2. The germline CDR1 and CDR2 sequences are SNHLY and FYNNEI. The V and J ends lost 6 bases and 5 bases, in that order; junction bases with no gene match: 7. The CDR3 loop spans 16 amino acids.

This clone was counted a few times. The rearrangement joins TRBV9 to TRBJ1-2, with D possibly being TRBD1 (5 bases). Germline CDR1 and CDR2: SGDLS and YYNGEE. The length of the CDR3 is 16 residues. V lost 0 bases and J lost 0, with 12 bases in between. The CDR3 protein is CASSVGPDIPNYGYTF. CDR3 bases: TGTGCCAGCAGCGTAGGACCGGACATCCCTAACTATGGCTACACCTTC.

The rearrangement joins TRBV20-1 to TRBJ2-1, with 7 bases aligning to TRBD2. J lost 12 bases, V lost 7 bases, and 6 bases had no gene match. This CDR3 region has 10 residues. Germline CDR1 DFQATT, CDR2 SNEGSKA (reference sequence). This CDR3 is CSVLGGLQFF. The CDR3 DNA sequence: TGCAGTGTTTTGGGAGGGCTGCAGTTCTTC.

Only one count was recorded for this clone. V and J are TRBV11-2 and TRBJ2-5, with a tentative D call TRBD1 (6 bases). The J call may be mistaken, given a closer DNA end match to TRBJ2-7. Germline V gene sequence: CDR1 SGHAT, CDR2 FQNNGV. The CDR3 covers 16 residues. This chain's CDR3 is CASSRRGWDTPYEQYF. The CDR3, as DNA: TGTGCCAGCAGCCGTAGGGGGTGGGACACCCCCTACGAGCAGTACTTC.